This entry features one T cell receptor (beta chain) sequence. Different DNA sequences within this sample yield the same CDR3. This sample was taken from a study of control samples from healthy donors and cancer patients. Trimming left V 0 bases short and J 6 bases short, with 12 bases between. Germline V lookup: CDR1 SGHKS, CDR2 YYEKEE (reference sequence). The CDR3 has 14 amino acids. The protocol was immunoSEQ multiplex PCR, while the TCRdb copy is restricted to in-frame clones and leaves out a portion. The sample consists of 130,000 to 150,000 clones, just under 95% of them appearing once. The material sequenced was PBMCs. The V and J genes are TRBV5-5 and TRBJ1-2; D not certain. This receptor was identified in a man aged 55 to 70 with colorectal cancer. This CDR3 is CASSLAEGLHGYTF. The CDR3 bases are TGTGCCAGCAGCTTGGCCGAGGGTCTACATGGCTACACCTTC.